These T cell receptor beta chains were read from a single sample in a study of spatial heterogeneity in lung cancer. TCRdb ran MiXCR on the 5' RACE reads and lists one entry per CDR3 protein. The table records about 36,000 distinct CDR3 sequences, 6.5% to 9.5% of them present only once. Source: PBMCs, taken at follow-up. These receptors all come from a male donor with early-stage non-small cell lung cancer. The CDR3 runs from the conserved cysteine through the conserved F or W. D genes are given only for firm matches. Sizes are listed as once, few or many counts, or a class when the clone is expanded.

TRBV7-2,TRBJ2-3,TRBD2,many,CASSSGGSTDTQYF,TGTGCCAGCAGCTCGGGGGGAAGCACAGATACGCAGTATTTT
TRBV7-9,TRBJ1-5,.,many,CASSTSGDGNQPQHF,TGTGCCAGCAGCACCTCAGGGGATGGCAATCAGCCCCAGCATTTT
TRBV30,TRBJ2-2,TRBD2,many,CAWSRPSGGPNTGELFF,TGTGCCTGGAGCCGGCCTAGCGGGGGGCCGAACACCGGGGAGCTGTTTTTT
TRBV4-2,TRBJ2-7,TRBD1,many,CASSQLGQGAANEQYF,TGTGCCAGCAGCCAATTAGGACAGGGGGCTGCCAACGAGCAGTACTTC
TRBV12-3/TRBV12-4,TRBJ1-3,.,many,CASSPQGNTIYF,TGTGCCAGCAGTCCACAGGGAAACACCATATATTTT
TRBV20-1,TRBJ1-2,TRBD1,many,CSARDKNRGNYGYTF,TGCAGTGCTAGAGATAAGAACAGGGGAAACTATGGCTACACCTTC
TRBV29-1,TRBJ2-1,.,many,CSVDPSAGWRQFF,TGCAGCGTTGACCCTTCGGCCGGGTGGAGGCAGTTCTTC
TRBV20-1,TRBJ2-1,TRBD2,many,CSAGAASGGNNEQFF,TGCAGTGCGGGAGCGGCTAGCGGGGGCAACAATGAGCAGTTCTTC
TRBV6-5,TRBJ2-3,.,many,CASSRDRSTDTQYF,TGTGCCAGCAGTCGGGACCGAAGCACAGATACGCAGTATTTT
TRBV5-1,TRBJ2-2,.,many,CASSLEDPGELFF,TGCGCCAGCAGCTTAGAGGACCCCGGGGAGCTGTTTTTT
TRBV6-1,TRBJ2-5,TRBD2,many,CASSEFGLAGEETQYF,TGTGCCAGCAGTGAATTTGGGCTAGCGGGAGAAGAGACCCAGTACTTC
TRBV20-1,TRBJ2-3,TRBD2,many,CSARTTSGYVEYF,TGCAGTGCCCGCACCACTAGCGGGTACGTGGAGTATTTT
TRBV20-1,TRBJ1-5,.,many,CSASLGSGRHQPQHF,TGCAGTGCTTCACTTGGGTCGGGGAGGCATCAGCCCCAGCATTTT